Shown below are 12 T cell receptor beta chains from a single sample sequenced in a study of shared clonotypes between healthy human individuals. Assay: immunoSEQ multiplex PCR; the TCRdb copy retains only in-frame clones and omits some. The sample has about 2.4 million clones, roughly nine tenths seen once. The sample comprised naive CD4+ T cells sorted from blood. The sample's subset: CD45RA+ positively selected. These receptors all come from a man between 18 and 29 years old in good health.

DNA of the CDR3: TGTGCCAGCAGCAAAGCAGGGTTCCGAGAGACCCAGTACTTC. This gives the protein CASSKAGFRETQYF. The V and J genes are TRBV21-1 and TRBJ2-5. TRBV21-1 is a pseudogene. CDR3 length equals 14 residues.

Details on this clone: Distinct nucleotide sequences in the sample also encode this CDR3. The rearrangement joins TRBV6-5 to TRBJ1-5, with 9 bases lining up with TRBD1. V trimming: 0 bases; J trimming: 4 bases; junction bases outside the gene matches: 4. The CDR3 is 16 amino acids. Germline V gives CDR1 MNHEY, CDR2 SVGAGI. CDR3 nucleotides: TGTGCCAGCAGTTACTCGGGGACAGGGAGGAATCAGCCCCAGCATTTT. This translates into CASSYSGTGRNQPQHF.

The chain employs TRBV2 and TRBJ2-1, with 8 bases that match TRBD1. V shed 7 bases, J shed 10 bases, and the junction held 6 bases outside the gene matches. The V gene's germline CDR1 is SNHLY and CDR2 FYNNEI. The length of the CDR3 is 12 residues. CDR3 amino acids: CASTGQGREQFF. In DNA, the CDR3 is TGTGCCAGCACAGGACAGGGCCGGGAGCAGTTCTTC.

V gene TRBV2 combines with J gene TRBJ1-5; 9 bases map to TRBD1. This CDR3 is built from 14 residues. Germline lookup yields CDR1 SNHLY and CDR2 FYNNEI. J lost 6 bases, V lost 6 bases, and 6 bases had no gene match. The CDR3 DNA is TGTGCCAGCAGCTGGACAGGGGCGGGTCAGCCCCAGCATTTT. It is translated as CASSWTGAGQPQHF.

The V call is TRBV12-5, the J call TRBJ2-7, with D perhaps matching TRBD2 (6 bases). The CDR3 covers 14 residues. CDR1 is LGHNT and CDR2 is FRNRAP in the germline V gene. Trimming took 7 bases from V and 3 from J, leaving 16 bases between them. In nucleotides, the CDR3 is TGTGCTAGTGCCTTGGGGGGTCCCGGCTACGAGCAGTACTTC. It specifies CASALGGPGYEQYF.

The rearrangement uses TRBV30 and TRBJ1-1; possible D gene TRBD1, 6 bases. V lost 2 bases and J 1 base, leaving 11 bases between the germline ends. The CDR3 spans 14 residues. Germline V gene sequence: CDR1 GTSNPN, CDR2 SVGIG (reference sequence). The CDR3 nucleotides are TGTGCCTGGAGTCCACGGGGGCGGAACACTGAAGCTTTCTTT. Translated, it gives CAWSPRGRNTEAFF.

V is TRBV13 and J is TRBJ2-7; 9 bases match TRBD1. The V gene end was trimmed by 2 bases and the J gene end by 5 bases; junction bases not matched to a gene: 7. This CDR3 comprises 15 residues. CDR1 and CDR2 (germline): PRHDT, FYEKMQ (reference sequence). CDR3 coding DNA: TGTGCCAGCAGCTTATCCGGGACAGGGAGACACGAGCAGTACTTC. The encoded protein is CASSLSGTGRHEQYF. Full variable domain (remainder filled in from reference TRBV13 and TRBJ2-7): AAGVIQSPRHLIKEKRETATLKCYPIPRHDTVYWYQQGPGQDPQFLISFYEKMQSDKGSIPDRFSAQQFSDYHSELNMSSLELGDSALYFCASSLSGTGRHEQYFGPGTRLTVT.

This clone was observed a handful of times. The chain has TRBV30 and TRBJ1-5, with a possible D match to TRBD1 (6 bases). Trimming took 7 bases from V and 2 from J, leaving 12 bases between them. In germline, CDR1 is GTSNPN, CDR2 SVGIG (reference sequence). The CDR3 spans 13 residues. This CDR3 reads CAYTGSGNQPQHF. DNA of the CDR3: TGTGCCTATACAGGGTCAGGCAATCAGCCCCAGCATTTT. The full variable domain, completed using reference TRBV30 and TRBJ1-5, is SQTIHQWPATLVQPVGSPLSLECTVEGTSNPNLYWYRQAAGRGLQLLFYSVGIGQISSEVPQNLSASRPQDRQFILSSKKLLLSDSGFYLCAYTGSGNQPQHFGDGTRLSIL.

This rearrangement joins TRBV21-1 to TRBJ1-5; the table's D gene call, TRBD1, was not cross checked with the DNA. TRBV21-1 is a pseudogene segment. The CDR3 length is 17 residues. In DNA form, the CDR3 reads TGTGCCAGCTCTAACCCGGGACAGGGAGTAGGTAAGCAGCCCCAGCATTTT. Encoded protein: CASSNPGQGVGKQPQHF.

This chain links TRBV10-1 with TRBJ1-1; D is perhaps TRBD1 (5 bases). V lost 5 bases and J lost 12, with 16 bases in between. CDR3 length: 12 residues. Germline loops: CDR1 WNHNN, CDR2 SYGVQD (reference sequence). The CDR3 DNA reads as TGCGCCAGCAGTTCCGTCGGGGGTCGGACTTTCTTT. Translation gives CASSSVGGRTFF.

In its sample, this clone was seen once. The rearrangement uses TRBV4-1 and TRBJ2-7; D might be TRBD1 or TRBD2, each matching 5 bases. Germline V gene sequence: CDR1 MGHRA, CDR2 YSYEKL. Trimming left V 0 bases short and J 0 bases short, with 12 bases between. This CDR3 is built from 16 residues. As DNA, the CDR3 is TGCGCCAGCAGCCAAGATCGTGGGGGAAGCTCCTACGAGCAGTACTTC. Its translation is CASSQDRGGSSYEQYF.

This rearrangement joins TRBV6-5 to TRBJ2-2, with 8 bases matching TRBD2. J was trimmed by 7 bases and V by 4 bases; bases with no gene match: 11. The CDR3 length is 16 residues. The germline V gene encodes CDR1 MNHEY and CDR2 SVGAGI. In DNA form, the CDR3 reads TGTGCCAGCAGTTCACTTGGACTAGCCCTCGGCGGGGAGCTGTTTTTT. It codes for CASSSLGLALGGELFF.